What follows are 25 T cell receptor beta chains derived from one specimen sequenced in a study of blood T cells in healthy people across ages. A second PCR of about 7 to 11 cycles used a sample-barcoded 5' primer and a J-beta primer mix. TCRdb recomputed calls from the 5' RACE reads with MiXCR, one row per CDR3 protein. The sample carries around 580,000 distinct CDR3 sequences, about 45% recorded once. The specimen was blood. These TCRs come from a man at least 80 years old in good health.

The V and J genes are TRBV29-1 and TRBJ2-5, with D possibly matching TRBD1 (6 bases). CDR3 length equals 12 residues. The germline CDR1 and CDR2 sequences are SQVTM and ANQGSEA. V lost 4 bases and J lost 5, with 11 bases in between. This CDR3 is CSVVQGSETQYF. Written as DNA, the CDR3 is TGCAGCGTTGTACAGGGTTCGGAGACCCAGTACTTC.

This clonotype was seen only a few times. The CDR3 spells CASSFIPEETQYF. CDR3 sequence (DNA): TGTGCCAGCAGTTTCATACCCGAAGAGACCCAGTACTTC. This chain connects TRBV27 to TRBJ2-5, with D unclear. V gave up 3 bases and J gave up 3 bases, with 8 bases separating them. This CDR3 contains 13 residues. Germline CDR1 MNHEY, CDR2 SMNVEV (reference sequence).

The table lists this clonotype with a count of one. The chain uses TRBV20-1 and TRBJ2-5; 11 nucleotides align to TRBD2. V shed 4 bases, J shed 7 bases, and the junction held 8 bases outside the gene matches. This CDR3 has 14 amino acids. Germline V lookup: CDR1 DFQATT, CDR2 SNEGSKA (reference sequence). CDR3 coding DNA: TGCAGTGCTATAGCGGGGGGGCCGGGAGGGACCCAGTACTTC. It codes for CSAIAGGPGGTQYF.

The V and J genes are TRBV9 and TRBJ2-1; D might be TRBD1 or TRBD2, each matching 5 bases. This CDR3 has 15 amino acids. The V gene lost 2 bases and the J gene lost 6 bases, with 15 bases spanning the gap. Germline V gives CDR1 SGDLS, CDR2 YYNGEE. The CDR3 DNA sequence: TGTGCCAGCAGCGTCCCCGGGACGGAAATCAATGAGCAGTTCTTC. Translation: CASSVPGTEINEQFF.

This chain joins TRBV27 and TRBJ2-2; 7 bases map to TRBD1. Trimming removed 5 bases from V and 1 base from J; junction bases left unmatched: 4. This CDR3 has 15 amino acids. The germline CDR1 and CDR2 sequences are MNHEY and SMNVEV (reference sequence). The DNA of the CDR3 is TGTGCCAGCAGTACCGGGACAGTGAACACCGGGGAGCTGTTTTTT. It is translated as CASSTGTVNTGELFF.

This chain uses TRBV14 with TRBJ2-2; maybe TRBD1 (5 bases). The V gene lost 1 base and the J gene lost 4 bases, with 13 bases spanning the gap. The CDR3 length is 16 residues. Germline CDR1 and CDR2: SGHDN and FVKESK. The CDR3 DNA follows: TGTGCCAGCAGCCAAGTACAAGGGGCCGTCACCGGGGAGCTGTTTTTT. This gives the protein CASSQVQGAVTGELFF.

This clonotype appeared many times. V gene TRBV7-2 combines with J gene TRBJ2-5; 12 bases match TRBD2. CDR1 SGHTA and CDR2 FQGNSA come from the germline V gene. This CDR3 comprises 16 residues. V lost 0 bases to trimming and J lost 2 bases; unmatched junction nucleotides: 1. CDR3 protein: CASSLALAGGQETQYF. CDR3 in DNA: TGTGCCAGCAGCTTAGCGCTAGCGGGGGGGCAAGAGACCCAGTACTTC.

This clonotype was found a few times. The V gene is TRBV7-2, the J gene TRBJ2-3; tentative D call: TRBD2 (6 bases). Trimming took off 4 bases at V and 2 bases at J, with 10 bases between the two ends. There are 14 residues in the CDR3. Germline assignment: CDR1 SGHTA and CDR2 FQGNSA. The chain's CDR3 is CASSSRTTTDTQYF. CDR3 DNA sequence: TGTGCCAGCAGCTCTCGGACTACCACAGATACGCAGTATTTT.

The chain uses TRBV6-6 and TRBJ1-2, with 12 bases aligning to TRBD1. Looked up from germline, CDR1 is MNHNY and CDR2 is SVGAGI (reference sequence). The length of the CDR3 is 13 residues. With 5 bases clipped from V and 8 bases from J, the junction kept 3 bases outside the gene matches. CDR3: CASSRGTGGGYTF. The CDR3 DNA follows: TGTGCCAGCAGTCGCGGGACAGGGGGCGGCTACACCTTC.

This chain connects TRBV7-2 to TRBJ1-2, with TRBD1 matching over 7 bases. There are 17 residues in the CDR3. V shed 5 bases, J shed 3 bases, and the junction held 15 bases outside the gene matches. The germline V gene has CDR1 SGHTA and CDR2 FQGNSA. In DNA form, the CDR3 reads TGTGCCAGCAGCCCTAAGGGGGCTATCTCACGGGACTATGGCTACACCTTC. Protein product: CASSPKGAISRDYGYTF. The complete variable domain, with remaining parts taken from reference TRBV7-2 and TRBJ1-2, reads GAGVSQSPSNKVTEKGKDVELRCDPISGHTALYWYRQSLGQGLEFLIYFQGNSAPDKSGLPSDRFSAERTGGSVSTLTIQRTQQEDSAVYLCASSPKGAISRDYGYTFGSGTRLTVV.

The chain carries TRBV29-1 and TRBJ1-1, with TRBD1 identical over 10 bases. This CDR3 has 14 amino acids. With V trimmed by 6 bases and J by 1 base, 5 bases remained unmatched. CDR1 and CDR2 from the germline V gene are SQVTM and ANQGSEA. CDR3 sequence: CSVARTGGNTEAFF. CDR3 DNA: TGCAGCGTAGCCCGGACAGGGGGGAACACTGAAGCTTTCTTT.

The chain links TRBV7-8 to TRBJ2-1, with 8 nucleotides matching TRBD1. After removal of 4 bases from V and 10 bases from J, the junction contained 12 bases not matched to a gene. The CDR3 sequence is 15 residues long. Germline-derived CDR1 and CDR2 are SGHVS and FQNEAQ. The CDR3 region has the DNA TGTGCCAGCAGCTCGGGGACAGGCTCCCACTACGAGCAGTTCTTC. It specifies CASSSGTGSHYEQFF.

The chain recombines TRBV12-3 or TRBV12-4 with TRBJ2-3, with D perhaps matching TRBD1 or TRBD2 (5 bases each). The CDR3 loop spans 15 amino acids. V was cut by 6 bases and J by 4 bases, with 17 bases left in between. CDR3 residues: CASSRRGQAPDTQYF. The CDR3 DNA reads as TGTGCCAGCAGCCGCCGGGGCCAGGCCCCAGATACGCAGTATTTT.

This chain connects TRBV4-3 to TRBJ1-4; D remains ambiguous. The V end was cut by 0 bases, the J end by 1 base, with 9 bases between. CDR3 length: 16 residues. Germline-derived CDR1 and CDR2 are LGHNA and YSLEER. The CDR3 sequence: CASSQDRPGTNEKLFF. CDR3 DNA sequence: TGCGCCAGCAGCCAAGATCGTCCGGGAACTAATGAAAAACTGTTTTTT.

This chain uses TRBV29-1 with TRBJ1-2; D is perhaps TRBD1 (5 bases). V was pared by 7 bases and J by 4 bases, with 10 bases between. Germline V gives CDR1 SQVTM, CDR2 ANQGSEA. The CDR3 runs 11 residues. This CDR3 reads CSGQTSYGYTF. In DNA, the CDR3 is TGCAGCGGACAGACTTCCTATGGCTACACCTTC.

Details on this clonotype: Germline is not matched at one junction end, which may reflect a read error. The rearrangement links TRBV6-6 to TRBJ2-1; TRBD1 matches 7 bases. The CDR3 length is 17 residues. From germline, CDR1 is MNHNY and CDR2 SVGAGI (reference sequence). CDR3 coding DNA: TGTGCCTGCAGCCCACCAACGACAGGGATTGAAGGAGAGACCCAGTTCTTC. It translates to CACSPPTTGIEGETQFF.

CDR3 nucleotides: TGTGCCAGCAGCCCCGGGCCGCCGGTGGATACGCAGTATTTT. It encodes CASSPGPPVDTQYF. The chain is built from TRBV7-9 and TRBJ2-3, with D hard to call. Germline CDR1 SEHNR, CDR2 FQNEAQ (reference sequence). The V end lost 5 bases, the J end lost 6 bases, and 15 bases lay between the germline ends. This CDR3 comprises 14 residues.

CDR3 protein: CASSVDGDRTQYF. CDR3 sequence (DNA): TGTGCCAGCAGCGTAGATGGTGACCGGACCCAGTACTTC. V is TRBV9 and J is TRBJ2-5; D uncertain. V was trimmed by 0 bases and J by 7 bases, leaving 10 bases between them. The CDR3 has 13 residues. CDR1 is SGDLS and CDR2 is YYNGEE in the germline V gene.

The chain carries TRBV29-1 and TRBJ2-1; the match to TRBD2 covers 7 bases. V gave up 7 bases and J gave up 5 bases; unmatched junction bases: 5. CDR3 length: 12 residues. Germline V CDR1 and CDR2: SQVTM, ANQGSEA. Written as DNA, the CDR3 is TGCAGCGCCCCGACTAGCAACAATGAGCAGTTCTTC. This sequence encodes CSAPTSNNEQFF.

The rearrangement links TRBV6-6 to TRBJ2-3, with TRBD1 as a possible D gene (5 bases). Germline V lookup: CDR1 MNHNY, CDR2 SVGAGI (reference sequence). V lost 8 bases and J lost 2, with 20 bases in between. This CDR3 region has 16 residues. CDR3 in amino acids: CASLKGVGHTTDTQYF. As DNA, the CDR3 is TGTGCCAGCCTTAAGGGCGTGGGGCACACCACAGATACGCAGTATTTT.

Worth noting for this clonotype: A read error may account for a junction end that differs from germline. The CDR3 region has the DNA TGCGCCGGCAGCTTGGACTCACCTTCCGAGCAGTACTTC. This encodes CAGSLDSPSEQYF. The V gene is TRBV5-1, the J gene TRBJ2-7; tentative D call: TRBD2 (5 bases). The CDR3 consists of 13 residues. Per germline, CDR1 SGHRS and CDR2 YFSETQ.

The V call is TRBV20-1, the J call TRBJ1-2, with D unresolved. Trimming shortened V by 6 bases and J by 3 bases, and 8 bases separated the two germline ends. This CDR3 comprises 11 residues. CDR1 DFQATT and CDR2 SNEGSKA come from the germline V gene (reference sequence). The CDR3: CSASVDYGYTF. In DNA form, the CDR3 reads TGCAGTGCCTCGGTGGACTATGGCTACACCTTC.

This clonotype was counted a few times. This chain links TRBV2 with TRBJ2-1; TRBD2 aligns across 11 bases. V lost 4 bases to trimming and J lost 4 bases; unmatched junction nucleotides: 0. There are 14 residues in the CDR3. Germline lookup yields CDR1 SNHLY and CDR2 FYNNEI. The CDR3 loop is CASSVAGGYNEQFF. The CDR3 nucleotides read TGTGCCAGCAGTGTAGCGGGAGGGTACAATGAGCAGTTCTTC.

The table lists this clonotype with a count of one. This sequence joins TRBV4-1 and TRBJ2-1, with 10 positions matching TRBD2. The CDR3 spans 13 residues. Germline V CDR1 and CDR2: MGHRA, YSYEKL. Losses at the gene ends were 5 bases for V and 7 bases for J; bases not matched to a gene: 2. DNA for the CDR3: TGCGCCAGCAGCGTGACTAGCGGGAATGAGCAGTTCTTC. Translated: CASSVTSGNEQFF.

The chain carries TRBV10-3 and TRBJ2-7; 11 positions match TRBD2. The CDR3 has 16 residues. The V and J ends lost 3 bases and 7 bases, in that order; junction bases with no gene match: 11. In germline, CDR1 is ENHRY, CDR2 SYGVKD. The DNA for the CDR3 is TGTGCCATCAGTGACCTGATAGCGGGGGGGGACAATGAGCAGTACTTC. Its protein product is CAISDLIAGGDNEQYF.